This T cell receptor (beta chain) derives from a study of blood T cell repertoires in COVID-19. In the study overall: From T cells, B-cell-depleted T cells, or PBMCs came the material, which was cDNA or gDNA.

Only in-frame clones appear in the TCRdb table, and some are missing; sequencing was by immunoSEQ multiplex PCR. Altogether about 200,000 clones are present, just over 85% being singletons, with the ten largest covering 2.2%. V was cut by 3 bases and J by 0 bases, with 6 bases left in between. This CDR3 contains 15 residues. The germline gives CDR1 SNHLY, CDR2 FYNNEI. V is TRBV2 and J is TRBJ1-6, with D unclear. The receptor comes from a young man who had recovered from COVID-19. Sequenced: peripheral blood. DNA for the CDR3: TGTGCCAGCAGTGAGGTCAGCTCCTATAATTCACCCCTCCACTTT. Encoded protein: CASSEVSSYNSPLHF.